Listed below are T cell receptor beta chains from one sample, sequenced in a study of graft-versus-host responses after intestinal transplantation. The antigens these receptors bind are not known. Generated by immunoSEQ multiplex PCR, the TCRdb table keeps only in-frame clones and is missing some. The table lists 90,000 to 120,000 clones, more than 85% of them singletons. The starting material was unstimulated CD4+ T cells sorted from spleen or lymph node cells, obtained before intestinal transplant. The receptors were sampled from a human donor who received an intestinal transplant. Both conserved end residues are part of each CDR3. D genes are given only for firm matches. Size values are once, few and many counts, or a class for expanded clones, and some rows have none.

TRBD2	TRBJ2-1	TRBV27	.	CASSPRSLAGSSYNEQFF	TGTGCCAGCAGTCCCCGGTCACTAGCGGGGAGCTCCTACAATGAGCAGTTCTTC
.	TRBJ1-1	TRBV10-2	few	CASSDSGLSASEAFF	TGCGCCAGCAGTGACTCAGGTCTCTCCGCCTCTGAAGCTTTCTTT
.	TRBJ2-7	TRBV21-1	.	CASSPRGTSGTYEQYF	TGTGCCAGCAGCCCGAGGGGGACTAGCGGGACCTACGAGCAGTACTTC
TRBD2	TRBJ2-7	TRBV6-5	.	CASSWGEGLSYEQYF	TGTGCCAGCAGTTGGGGGGAGGGCCTGAGTTACGAGCAGTACTTC
TRBD1	TRBJ2-1	TRBV7-9	.	CATDRASYNEQFF	TGTGCCACCGACAGGGCCTCCTACAATGAGCAGTTCTTC
.	TRBJ1-1	TRBV28	.	CASSQGWAEAFF	TGTGCCAGCAGCCAAGGCTGGGCTGAAGCTTTCTTT
.	TRBJ2-1	TRBV7-9	.	CASRGGTYPNYNEQFF	TGTGCCAGCAGAGGTGGGACTTACCCTAACTACAATGAGCAGTTCTTC
.	TRBJ2-3	TRBV5-1	.	CASSLEPGTNTQYF	TGCGCCAGCAGCTTGGAGCCGGGTACGAATACGCAGTATTTT
.	TRBJ1-1	TRBV19	.	CASSIGGSTEAFF	TGTGCCAGTAGTATCGGGGGGAGCACTGAAGCTTTCTTT
.	TRBJ2-7	TRBV5-1	.	CASSPLSAGGSYEQYF	TGCGCCAGCAGCCCCTTGAGCGCCGGGGGCTCCTACGAGCAGTACTTC
TRBD1	TRBJ1-5	TRBV6-1	few	CASSDPQGNQPQHF	TGTGCCAGCAGTGACCCACAGGGGAATCAGCCCCAGCATTTT
.	TRBJ2-5	TRBV5-1	.	CASSTQDSQETQYF	TGCGCCAGCAGCACGCAGGACAGTCAAGAGACCCAGTACTTC
.	TRBJ1-1	TRBV7-6	.	CASSSFREAEAFF	TGTGCCAGCAGCTCCTTCAGGGAGGCTGAAGCTTTCTTT
.	TRBJ2-3	TRBV9	.	CASSARGISTDTQYF	TGTGCCAGCAGCGCCAGGGGAATAAGCACAGATACGCAGTATTTT
.	TRBJ2-5	TRBV30	.	CAWSGGLTLQETQYF	TGTGCCTGGAGTGGGGGCCTGACACTCCAAGAGACCCAGTACTTC
.	TRBJ1-5	TRBV6-1	.	CASSEGTGDSNQPQHF	TGTGCCAGCAGTGAAGGGACCGGGGATAGCAATCAGCCCCAGCATTTT
.	TRBJ2-5	TRBV7-3	.	CASSLTGWGTDNQETQYF	TGTGCCAGCAGCTTAACGGGGTGGGGTACAGATAACCAAGAGACCCAGTACTTC
TRBD1	TRBJ1-5	TRBV7-3	.	CASSSTGGNQPQHF	TGTGCCAGCAGCTCGACAGGGGGCAATCAGCCCCAGCATTTT
TRBD2	TRBJ2-7	TRBV18	.	CASSPGTSGRYEQYF	TGTGCCAGCTCCCCCGGGACTAGCGGGAGATACGAGCAGTACTTC
TRBD2	TRBJ2-1	TRBV18	.	CASSQYSFSGRAGDEQFF	TGTGCCAGCTCACAATATAGCTTCAGCGGGAGGGCCGGGGATGAGCAGTTCTTC
.	TRBJ1-3	TRBV9	.	CASSVGQTHSGNTIYF	TGTGCCAGCAGCGTAGGACAGACTCACTCTGGAAACACCATATATTTT
.	TRBJ2-7	TRBV11-2	once	CASSLGLVTGYEQYF	TGTGCCAGCAGCTTAGGACTCGTGACAGGCTACGAGCAGTACTTC
TRBD2	TRBJ2-3	TRBV5-4	.	CASSSERGPDTQYF	TGTGCCAGCAGCTCTGAGCGGGGTCCAGATACGCAGTATTTT
.	TRBJ2-1	TRBV18	.	CASSPDTSSYNEQFF	TGTGCCAGCTCACCCGACACTAGCTCCTACAATGAGCAGTTCTTC
TRBD2	TRBJ2-1	TRBV5-4	.	CASSLSGRAYNEQFF	TGTGCCAGCAGCCTAAGCGGGAGGGCCTACAATGAGCAGTTCTTC
TRBD1	TRBJ2-7	TRBV5-1	.	CASSLVPTGGNEQYF	TGCGCCAGCAGCTTGGTCCCGACAGGGGGCAATGAGCAGTACTTC
TRBD2	TRBJ2-5	TRBV10-3	.	CAISEGLVVQETQYF	TGTGCCATCAGTGAGGGACTAGTGGTCCAAGAGACCCAGTACTTC
.	TRBJ2-2	TRBV5-1	.	CASSRLWGTSNTGELFF	TGCGCCAGCAGCCGCCTTTGGGGGACTTCAAACACCGGGGAGCTGTTTTTT
.	TRBJ2-5	TRBV5-4	.	CASSQTGSETQYF	TGTGCCAGCAGCCAGACGGGTTCAGAGACCCAGTACTTC
.	TRBJ2-5	TRBV5-1	.	CASSLHQETQYF	TGCGCCAGCAGCTTGCATCAAGAGACCCAGTACTTC
TRBD1	TRBJ2-2	TRBV11-1	few	CASSTRPGQGESGELFF	TGTGCCAGCAGCACTCGCCCGGGACAGGGTGAATCCGGGGAGCTGTTTTTT
TRBD1	TRBJ2-5	TRBV5-1	.	CASTDSTGETQYF	TGCGCCAGCACCGATAGTACAGGGGAAACCCAGTACTTC
.	TRBJ1-1	TRBV28	.	CASTPRQLILNTEAFF	TGTGCCAGCACCCCCCGGCAGCTGATATTGAACACTGAAGCTTTCTTT
.	TRBJ1-1	TRBV2	.	CASSENQWNTEAFF	TGTGCCAGCAGTGAAAATCAGTGGAACACTGAAGCTTTCTTT
TRBD2	TRBJ2-5	TRBV7-2	.	CASSFAGVETQYF	TGTGCCAGCAGCTTTGCGGGAGTGGAGACCCAGTACTTC
.	TRBJ2-1	TRBV5-1	few	CASSNYNEQFF	TGCGCCAGCAGCAACTACAATGAGCAGTTCTTC
TRBD1	TRBJ1-2	TRBV18	.	CASSPDRERYGYTF	TGTGCCAGCTCACCCGACAGGGAACGGTATGGCTACACCTTC
.	TRBJ2-5	TRBV5-4	.	CASSLESQETQYF	TGTGCCAGCAGCTTGGAATCCCAAGAGACCCAGTACTTC
.	TRBJ2-4	TRBV6-6	.	CASSYSQAVGNIQYF	TGTGCCAGCAGTTACTCCCAGGCAGTTGGAAACATTCAGTACTTC
.	TRBJ1-2	TRBV11-1	.	CASSRRTRGHYGYTF	TGTGCCAGCAGCCGTCGGACGAGGGGTCACTATGGCTACACCTTC